The 22 T cell receptor beta chains in this list originate from one sample, sequenced in a study of regulatory T cells in long-lasting Graves disease. The TCR beta library used iRepertoire HTBI primers with Arm-PCR amplification of CDR3. TCRdb processed the multiplex PCR reads anew with MiXCR; each CDR3 protein has one entry. The sample holds about 290,000 distinct CDR3 sequences, roughly a fifth seen once. The time point here: persistent/refractory GD, antithyroid drugs over 5 years with positive TRAb. Preparation of the TCR library used RNA extracted from PBMCs. Source: peripheral blood mononuclear cells (PBMCs), taken when the disease was refractory, from a patient treated with antithyroid drugs. These receptors were collected from a female donor with Graves disease.

This clonotype showed up just once. This chain uses TRBV12-3 or TRBV12-4 with TRBJ1-3, with a weak D call TRBD1 (5 bases). This CDR3 contains 16 residues. V lost 7 bases, J lost 0 bases, and 16 bases lay in between. CDR3 bases: TGTGCCAGCACCCTAGGGGTGGGGTTCTCTGGAAACACCATATATTTT. Translation gives CASTLGVGFSGNTIYF.

The rearrangement links TRBV6-2 or TRBV6-3 to TRBJ1-1; 7 bases agree with TRBD1. Trimming cost V 3 bases and J 6 bases; bases outside gene matches: 13. The CDR3 is 16 amino acids. Germline V gene lookup returns CDR1 MNHEY and CDR2 SVGEGT. CDR3 nucleotide sequence: TGTGCCAGCAGTTATGAGAACAGAGGGGGCAATGCTGAAGCTTTCTTT. Translation: CASSYENRGGNAEAFF.

The chain recombines TRBV20-1 with TRBJ2-5, with 9 bases lining up with TRBD2. Germline CDR1 is DFQATT and CDR2 is SNEGSKA (reference sequence). Trimming cost V 0 bases and J 7 bases; bases outside gene matches: 9. The CDR3 consists of 15 residues. CDR3 DNA sequence: TGCAGTGCTAGAGAGCTAGCGGGATCGCAGGTGACCCAGTACTTC. Translation: CSARELAGSQVTQYF.

This sequence joins TRBV20-1 and TRBJ1-4; tentative D call: TRBD1 (5 bases). This CDR3 has 13 amino acids. With 4 bases removed from V and 6 bases from J, the gap between germline ends came to 12 bases. Germline V gene sequence: CDR1 DFQATT, CDR2 SNEGSKA (reference sequence). The CDR3 here is CSAMGQVDEKLFF. The CDR3 DNA is TGCAGTGCTATGGGGCAGGTGGATGAAAAACTGTTTTTT.

The rearrangement uses TRBV10-2 and TRBJ1-2; the D is unclear. This CDR3 region has 13 residues. Germline V CDR1 and CDR2: WSHSY, SAAADI. The V end was cut by 4 bases, the J end by 3 bases, with 9 bases between. CDR3 coding DNA: TGCGCCAGCAGTGTAGTCACAGACTATGGCTACACCTTC. It translates to CASSVVTDYGYTF.

This chain joins TRBV4-1 and TRBJ1-2; no definite D call. V lost 4 bases and J 4 bases, leaving 19 bases between the germline ends. CDR3 length equals 16 residues. Per the germline V gene, CDR1 is MGHRA and CDR2 is YSYEKL. CDR3 region: CASSPLFGEVGYGYTF. The CDR3 bases are TGCGCCAGCAGCCCTCTTTTCGGGGAGGTGGGCTATGGCTACACCTTC.

This chain connects TRBV3-1 to TRBJ2-7, with D possibly matching TRBD1 (6 bases). The V end lost 1 base, the J end lost 2 bases, and 9 bases lay between the germline ends. Germline CDR1 is LGHDT and CDR2 is YNNKEL (reference sequence). The CDR3 consists of 14 residues. In DNA form, the CDR3 reads TGTGCCAGCAGCCAAGCAGGGGAAGCCTACGAGCAGTACTTC. Its protein product is CASSQAGEAYEQYF.

This clonotype was counted many times. This chain connects TRBV11-2 to TRBJ1-5; no clear D. Trimming removed 1 base at V and 6 bases at J, with 10 bases between. From germline, CDR1 is SGHAT and CDR2 FQNNGV. The CDR3 extends over 14 amino acids. CDR3 sequence: CASSLGFSGQPQHF. CDR3 nucleotides: TGTGCCAGCAGCTTAGGCTTTTCGGGTCAGCCCCAGCATTTT.

This clonotype was seen at least ten times. V usage is TRBV28 and J usage is TRBJ1-5, with a tentative D call TRBD1 (6 bases). Trimming left V 7 bases short and J 0 bases short, with 10 bases between. Germline V gives CDR1 MDHEN, CDR2 SYDVKM. The CDR3 totals 14 residues. CDR3 sequence: CASNTGHSNQPQHF. The CDR3 DNA reads TGTGCCAGCAATACAGGGCATAGCAATCAGCCCCAGCATTTT.

This clonotype was picked up many times. J is TRBJ2-7 and V is TRBV28; 10 bases align to TRBD1. CDR3 length: 16 amino acids. V dropped 1 base and J dropped 4; count of bases not matched to a gene: 7. Germline loops: CDR1 MDHEN, CDR2 SYDVKM. In nucleotides, the CDR3 is TGTGCCAGCAGTTTATCCGTAACGGGACAGGGGTACGAGCAGTACTTC. Protein product: CASSLSVTGQGYEQYF.

The CDR3 DNA is TGTGCCTGGAGTCATGACGCCTATGGCTACACCTTC. Its translation: CAWSHDAYGYTF. The V and J genes are TRBV30 and TRBJ1-2; D is unresolved. The CDR3 covers 12 residues. Germline V gene lookup returns CDR1 GTSNPN and CDR2 SVGIG (reference sequence). Trimming took off 2 bases at V and 4 bases at J, with 8 bases between the two ends.

With regard to this clonotype: A much larger clone differs by one base, so this may be a read error. The missing conserved phenylalanine or tryptophan at the end of this CDR3 makes a read error likely. The chain has TRBV3-1 and TRBJ1-2; D may be TRBD1 (5 bases). Germline V CDR1 and CDR2: LGHDT, YNNKEL (reference sequence). This CDR3 region has 13 residues. The V and J ends lost 4 bases and 8 bases respectively, with 14 bases between them. Here the CDR3 DNA reads TGTGCCAGCAGCCCCGTTTTGGGGGAAGGCTACACCTCC. This gives the protein CASSPVLGEGYTS.

The chain uses TRBV5-6 and TRBJ1-3; D remains ambiguous. CDR3 size: 12 residues. Germline V lookup: CDR1 SGHDT, CDR2 YYEEEE. Deletions cut 0 bases from V and 9 bases from J, with 7 bases between. In nucleotides, the CDR3 is TGTGCCAGCAGCTTGGGGCTCGGCACCATATATTTT. Amino acid sequence: CASSLGLGTIYF.

This clonotype has just a few counts. CDR3 coding DNA: TGTGCCACCAGTTTTCGTAGCAATCAGCCCCAGCATTTT. Amino acids: CATSFRSNQPQHF. V and J are TRBV15 and TRBJ1-5; D is undetermined. Deletions cut 6 bases from V and 0 bases from J, with 6 bases between. This CDR3 spans 13 amino acids. Germline V CDR1 and CDR2: LNHNV, YYDKDF (reference sequence).

There are a few counts of this clonotype. J is TRBJ2-5 and V is TRBV28; possible D gene TRBD1, 6 bases. The CDR3 covers 13 residues. Between the trimmed V and J ends, which lost 3 bases and 4 bases, there was a span of 9 bases. The germline V gene encodes CDR1 MDHEN and CDR2 SYDVKM. This chain's CDR3 is CASSFRGLETQYF. CDR3 in DNA: TGTGCCAGCAGTTTCAGGGGTTTAGAGACCCAGTACTTC.

The chain combines TRBV27 with TRBJ1-6; D might be TRBD1 (5 bases). The CDR3 spans 14 residues. V was clipped by 4 bases and J by 4 bases, with 8 bases between them. Germline CDR1 MNHEY, CDR2 SMNVEV (reference sequence). CDR3 DNA sequence: TGTGCCAGCAGTTCAGGGACGTATAATTCACCCCTCCACTTT. Amino acid sequence: CASSSGTYNSPLHF.

This clonotype was picked up many times. The chain has TRBV19 and TRBJ1-2, with 7 bases fitting TRBD1. Germline trimming cut 4 bases from V and 4 bases from J; bases unmatched to any gene: 9. From germline, CDR1 is LNHDA and CDR2 SQIVND (reference sequence). The CDR3 spans 15 residues. The CDR3 DNA reads TGTGCCAGTAGTACTACGCGGACAGGCGCCTATGGCTACACCTTC. Residues: CASSTTRTGAYGYTF.

This rearrangement joins TRBV30 to TRBJ2-5; the match to TRBD2 covers 7 bases. The CDR3 length is 15 residues. J gave up 0 bases and V 2 bases, and 6 bases lay outside the gene matches. The V gene's germline CDR1 is GTSNPN and CDR2 SVGIG (reference sequence). The CDR3 sequence: CAWSWAGEYQETQYF. The CDR3 DNA follows: TGTGCCTGGAGTTGGGCGGGGGAGTACCAAGAGACCCAGTACTTC.

Of note for this clonotype: The CDR3 end shows no conserved phenylalanine or tryptophan, and so a read error is likely. The chain joins TRBV4-2 to TRBJ1-2, with 7 bases aligning to TRBD1. Per germline, CDR1 LGHNA and CDR2 YNFKEQ. Trimming cost V 2 bases and J 2 bases; bases outside gene matches: 8. The CDR3 has 16 residues. The DNA of the CDR3 is TGTGCCAGCAGCCAACCCGGGACAGACGGAAACTATGGCTACACCTCC. Its protein product is CASSQPGTDGNYGYTS.

The chain is built from TRBV6-5 and TRBJ1-2; D is uncertain. Germline values: CDR1 MNHEY, CDR2 SVGAGI. CDR3 length equals 12 residues. The V end was cut by 2 bases, the J end by 8 bases, with 9 bases between. CDR3 nucleotides: TGTGCCAGCAGTTACCCTTCTAGAGGCTACACCTTC. It encodes CASSYPSRGYTF.

This clonotype was recorded at least ten times. This chain links TRBV27 with TRBJ1-1; 8 positions agree with TRBD1. Trimming at V came to 3 bases and at J to 4 bases, leaving 13 bases not matched to a gene. The germline gives CDR1 MNHEY, CDR2 SMNVEV (reference sequence). The CDR3 spans 17 residues. CDR3 in amino acids: CASSFDPPGQVFTEAFF. In nucleotides, the CDR3 is TGTGCCAGCAGTTTCGACCCACCGGGACAGGTTTTCACTGAAGCTTTCTTT.

This clonotype was seen only a few times. The chain employs TRBV7-9 and TRBJ1-2; perhaps TRBD1 as D (6 bases). The CDR3 runs 15 residues. Looked up from germline, CDR1 is SEHNR and CDR2 is FQNEAQ (reference sequence). V was trimmed by 0 bases and J by 4 bases, leaving 12 bases between them. The CDR3 reads CASSLARQDVYGYTF. The DNA for the CDR3 is TGTGCCAGCAGCTTAGCGAGACAGGACGTCTATGGCTACACCTTC.